This TCR beta chain was captured in a study of post-analysis software for immune sequencing data. Looking at the study overall: Disease courses included relapsing-remitting, secondary progressive and progressive-relapsing multiple sclerosis.

The library was made from cDNA and included unique molecular identifiers. Input amounts of 1 to 10 million T cells were used. These gave around 500,000 cDNA molecules, so each molecule approximated one T cell. One entry per CDR3 protein results from TCRdb running MiXCR on the PCR reads. The repertoire holds 750,000 to 950,000 distinct CDR3 sequences, roughly 50% seen once, with around 4.5% in the top ten. Study-level results: Normalized Chao1 diversity was significantly lower in multiple sclerosis patients than in controls. Controls showed lower frequencies than patients for roughly five TRBV segments, and TRBV5-6, TRBV5-1 and TRBV20-1 were among these.

This clonotype has only a few counts. Its antigen remains unidentified. The germline gives CDR1 SQVTM, CDR2 ANQGSEA. This CDR3 contains 14 residues. Trimming cost V 7 bases and J 1 base; bases outside gene matches: 6. Sample: blood. This TCR came from a girl aged 5-17 years with multiple sclerosis. V is TRBV29-1 and J is TRBJ2-4; 8 bases map to TRBD2. This chain's CDR3 is CSGSSGSAKNIQYF. The CDR3 bases are TGCAGCGGTTCGAGCGGGAGCGCCAAAAACATTCAGTACTTC.